What follows is one T cell receptor beta chain and its context. The antigen remains undetermined. With survey level as its setting, the immunoSEQ assay was v3.0. Produced via immunoSEQ multiplex PCR; TCRdb's table is partial and in-frame only. The table has about 30,000 clones, approximately 78% seen once. The record originates from a study of long-term antiretroviral therapy in people with HIV. Study at large: The earliest samples came about a decade before the 2015 immediate-ART recommendation. General observations from the study: HIV repertoire CDR3 lengths ranged less widely than those of controls.

No fewer than two post-ART and no fewer than one pre-ART PBMC samples existed for each donor. The material was unsorted PBMCs, obtained 3 years after starting antiretroviral therapy. This TCR was recovered from a middle-aged man with HIV.

CDR3 region: CASSPGPEREQYF. CDR3 nucleotide sequence: TGTGCCAGCAGCCCAGGACCCGAGCGCGAGCAGTACTTC. The V and J genes are TRBV5-4 and TRBJ2-7; no firm D call. This CDR3 contains 13 residues. Trimming shortened V by 4 bases and J by 6 bases, and 14 bases separated the two germline ends. Germline V gives CDR1 SGHNT, CDR2 YYREEE (reference sequence). Combining the CDR3 with reference TRBV5-4 and TRBJ2-7 gives the whole variable domain ETGVTQSPTHLIKTRGQQVTLRCSSQSGHNTVSWYQQALGQGPQFIFQYYREEENGRGNFPPRFSGLQFPNYSSELNVNALELDDSALYLCASSPGPEREQYFGPGTRLTVT.